This TCR beta chain came from a study of blood T cell repertoires in COVID-19. The CDR3 runs 16 residues. Germline CDR1 is SGHRS and CDR2 is YFSETQ. The junction had 14 bases not matched to a gene; V was cut back by 4 bases and J by 5 bases. Using immunoSEQ multiplex PCR, the repertoire was profiled, and TCRdb retains in-frame clones only, with some absent. The table shows 60,000 or so clones, with about 86% occurring only once. The sample consisted of peripheral blood. The chain links TRBV5-1 to TRBJ2-5; 7 bases are a match to TRBD1. The TCR originated in a man aged 60 to 75 with acute or convalescent COVID-19. The CDR3 region is CASSPRPQGSSETQYF. The CDR3 DNA is TGCGCCAGCAGCCCACGACCACAGGGGAGTTCGGAGACCCAGTACTTC.